Below are 32 T cell receptor beta chains sequenced from a single sample in a study of OX40 agonist ivuxolimab in advanced cancers. Profiled with immunoSEQ multiplex PCR; TCRdb holds only in-frame clones, not every one. The repertoire holds 90,000 to 100,000 clones, with 85% to 90% as singletons. Sequencing was performed on CD4+ or CD8+ T cells sorted from blood, taken in a trial of the OX40 agonist ivuxolimab. The source of these receptors is an adult with an advanced solid tumor such as melanoma, head and neck, liver or kidney cancer.

The genes are TRBV5-6 and TRBJ1-5; D ambiguous. Trimming pared 2 bases from V and 6 bases from J, leaving 12 bases between. Germline V gene data show CDR1 as SGHDT and CDR2 as YYEEEE. The CDR3 spans 14 residues. CDR3 loop: CASSFRGGFQPQHF. DNA for the CDR3: TGTGCCAGCAGCTTTAGAGGCGGGTTTCAGCCCCAGCATTTT.

J is TRBJ1-1 and V is TRBV6-1, with 9 nucleotides matching TRBD1. The length of the CDR3 is 13 residues. The V and J ends lost 7 bases and 4 bases, in that order; junction bases with no gene match: 4. Germline loops: CDR1 MNHNS, CDR2 SASEGT. The CDR3 bases are TGTGCCAGCACTCTGGACAGGGGCACTGAAGCTTTCTTT. Its protein is CASTLDRGTEAFF.

The chain couples TRBV28 to TRBJ1-1; tentatively, D is TRBD1 (5 bases). Germline values: CDR1 MDHEN, CDR2 SYDVKM. There are 15 residues in the CDR3. V lost 7 bases and J lost 0, with 15 bases in between. CDR3 nucleotide sequence: TGTGCCAGCAACAGGTTTGGGTGGGTGAACACTGAAGCTTTCTTT. This encodes CASNRFGWVNTEAFF.

The V gene is TRBV9, the J gene TRBJ2-1; TRBD1 might be the D (5 bases). V lost 0 bases, J lost 5 bases, and 18 bases lay in between. The CDR3 runs to 17 residues. Germline V gene data show CDR1 as SGDLS and CDR2 as YYNGEE. The chain's CDR3 is CASSVGSQGWGDNEQFF. The CDR3 DNA sequence: TGTGCCAGCAGCGTAGGGTCCCAAGGATGGGGCGACAATGAGCAGTTCTTC.

The chain uses TRBV29-1 and TRBJ2-5; the match to TRBD2 covers 10 bases. The CDR3 is 16 residues long. Unmatched junction bases numbered 9, after V lost 4 bases and J lost 1 base. Germline CDR1 is SQVTM and CDR2 is ANQGSEA. This chain's CDR3 is CSVGSGGILTQETQYF. As DNA, the CDR3 is TGCAGCGTTGGTAGCGGGGGGATCCTAACCCAAGAGACCCAGTACTTC.

The chain combines TRBV30 with TRBJ1-1; D is perhaps TRBD1 (5 bases). The CDR3 runs 15 residues. Germline V CDR1 and CDR2: GTSNPN, SVGIG (reference sequence). Trimming shortened V by 2 bases and J by 11 bases, and 24 bases separated the two germline ends. In DNA form, the CDR3 reads TGTGCCTGGAGTACTGGGGGGAAACATACACAGCGGGCTTTCTTT. Its translation is CAWSTGGKHTQRAFF.

The chain carries TRBV6-1 and TRBJ2-7; D uncertain. Per germline, CDR1 MNHNS and CDR2 SASEGT. V lost 7 bases and J 1 base, leaving 11 bases between the germline ends. The CDR3 has 13 residues. The CDR3 protein is CASIRPRSYEQYF. The CDR3 DNA sequence: TGTGCCAGCATTCGTCCCAGATCCTACGAGCAGTACTTC.

The V and J genes are TRBV18 and TRBJ2-1; 8 positions match TRBD1. This CDR3 is built from 17 residues. CDR1 and CDR2 from the germline V gene are KGHSH and LQKENI. V lost 0 bases and J lost 0; bases outside the gene matches: 4. CDR3 sequence reads: CASSPPNTGGSYNEQFF. DNA of the CDR3: TGTGCCAGCTCACCACCAAATACAGGGGGCTCCTACAATGAGCAGTTCTTC.

This rearrangement joins TRBV27 to TRBJ2-7; 10 bases agree with TRBD2. The CDR3 runs 15 residues. CDR1 is MNHEY and CDR2 is SMNVEV in the germline V gene (reference sequence). The V gene end was trimmed by 5 bases and the J gene end by 1 base; junction bases not matched to a gene: 5. The CDR3, as DNA: TGTGCCAGCAGTCCACGGACTAGCGGATCCTACGAGCAGTACTTC. It is translated as CASSPRTSGSYEQYF.

This clone was counted a single time. This chain links TRBV9 with TRBJ2-2; D uncertain. V was trimmed by 0 bases and J by 6 bases, leaving 12 bases between them. Germline CDR1 and CDR2: SGDLS and YYNGEE. This CDR3 comprises 15 residues. CDR3: CASSVAVSPPGELFF. CDR3 nucleotides: TGTGCCAGCAGCGTAGCTGTCTCGCCTCCCGGGGAGCTGTTTTTT.

The chain recombines TRBV29-1 with TRBJ2-2; D assignment may be TRBD1 or TRBD2 (5 bases each). The V gene's germline CDR1 is SQVTM and CDR2 ANQGSEA. The V gene lost 5 bases and the J gene lost 4 bases, with 14 bases spanning the gap. This CDR3 spans 14 amino acids. The CDR3 sequence: CSVFIGGSTGELFF. Here the CDR3 DNA reads TGCAGCGTTTTTATTGGGGGTTCCACCGGGGAGCTGTTTTTT.

V gene TRBV5-1 combines with J gene TRBJ2-2, with TRBD1 as a possible D gene (6 bases). CDR3 length: 13 residues. CDR1 is SGHRS, CDR2 YFSETQ, per germline. V lost 5 bases, J lost 1 base, and 6 bases lay in between. This CDR3 reads CASRTGNTGELFF. The CDR3 DNA follows: TGCGCCAGCAGGACAGGGAACACCGGGGAGCTGTTTTTT.

This sequence joins TRBV30 and TRBJ2-1, with a possible D match to TRBD2 (6 bases). The length of the CDR3 is 14 residues. With 5 bases removed from V and 8 bases from J, the gap between germline ends came to 19 bases. From germline, CDR1 is GTSNPN and CDR2 SVGIG (reference sequence). Written as DNA, the CDR3 is TGTGCCTGGTCGCCGGGAGCACAACGGGATGAGCAGTTCTTC. Translating it yields CAWSPGAQRDEQFF.

J is TRBJ2-5 and V is TRBV5-1, with TRBD1 matching over 7 bases. The J call may be mistaken, given a closer DNA end match to TRBJ2-7. The CDR3 runs 15 residues. The germline gives CDR1 SGHRS, CDR2 YFSETQ. The CDR3 region is CASSAPGTESIEQYF. CDR3 nucleotide sequence: TGCGCCAGCAGCGCCCCCGGGACAGAGTCTATCGAGCAGTACTTC.

This clone was seen only a few times. The CDR3 DNA follows: TGTGCCAGCAGTGGGACAGGGGACACTGAAGCTTTCTTT. Translated: CASSGTGDTEAFF. This chain uses TRBV6-1 with TRBJ1-1, with 9 bases aligning to TRBD1. The germline gives CDR1 MNHNS, CDR2 SASEGT. The junction had 0 bases not matched to a gene; V was cut back by 4 bases and J by 3 bases. The CDR3 consists of 13 residues.

This clone was seen only once. The chain employs TRBV5-4 and TRBJ2-1, with TRBD2 identical over 14 bases. The germline V gene encodes CDR1 SGHNT and CDR2 YYREEE (reference sequence). V gave up 4 bases and J gave up 2 bases; unmatched junction bases: 2. This CDR3 contains 16 residues. CDR3 amino acids: CASSEGLAGAYNEQFF. In DNA, the CDR3 is TGTGCCAGCAGCGAGGGACTAGCGGGAGCCTACAATGAGCAGTTCTTC.

The chain combines TRBV1 with TRBJ1-4; the table's D call TRBD1 went unverified against the DNA. TRBV1 has pseudogene status. The CDR3 length is 16 residues. The CDR3 region is CTSSQRPPGQNEKLFF. For the CDR3, the DNA is TGCACCAGCAGCCAAAGACCGCCGGGACAGAATGAAAAACTGTTTTTT.

J is TRBJ1-3 and V is TRBV6-6; no clear D. V lost 8 bases and J 1 base, leaving 15 bases between the germline ends. Germline V gene sequence: CDR1 MNHNY, CDR2 SVGAGI (reference sequence). This CDR3 region has 15 residues. The CDR3 DNA is TGTGCCAGCCTGGAGGCCGAAAAGTCTGGAAACACCATATATTTT. Its protein product is CASLEAEKSGNTIYF.

This clone was recorded once. The CDR3 DNA is TGTGCCAGCAGCTTACGGCGGGGATCCACAGATACGCAGTATTTT. Translation gives CASSLRRGSTDTQYF. This chain uses TRBV7-2 with TRBJ2-3, with a tentative D call TRBD2 (6 bases). Germline values: CDR1 SGHTA, CDR2 FQGNSA. The CDR3 is made up of 15 amino acids. V was shortened by 2 bases and J by 2 bases, with 11 bases between the two germline ends.

This chain joins TRBV28 and TRBJ1-2; the D gene is possibly TRBD1 (6 bases). Germline V gene data show CDR1 as MDHEN and CDR2 as SYDVKM. The CDR3 consists of 14 residues. V was shortened by 3 bases and J by 4 bases, with 12 bases between the two germline ends. The CDR3: CASSFAGDRYGYTF. As DNA, the CDR3 is TGTGCCAGCAGTTTTGCAGGGGATCGCTATGGCTACACCTTC.

J is TRBJ2-5 and V is TRBV6-1; 8 nucleotides agree with TRBD2. V lost 8 bases and J lost 0; bases outside the gene matches: 5. This CDR3 is 14 amino acids long. Germline V lookup: CDR1 MNHNS, CDR2 SASEGT. CDR3 residues: CASPRGGYQETQYF. As DNA, the CDR3 is TGTGCCAGCCCACGGGGGGGCTACCAAGAGACCCAGTACTTC.

The chain links TRBV19 to TRBJ1-6; the D is unclear. This CDR3 region has 13 residues. Germline-derived CDR1 and CDR2 are LNHDA and SQIVND (reference sequence). V lost 5 bases and J 6 bases, leaving 8 bases between the germline ends. The CDR3 sequence is CASSVSANSPLHF. Written as DNA, the CDR3 is TGTGCCAGTAGTGTTTCCGCTAATTCACCCCTCCACTTT. The full variable domain, its missing parts supplied by reference TRBV19 and TRBJ1-6, is DGGITQSPKYLFRKEGQNVTLSCEQNLNHDAMYWYRQDPGQGLRLIYYSQIVNDFQKGDIAEGYSVSREKKESFPLTVTSAQKNPTAFYLCASSVSANSPLHFGNGTRLTVT.

The V call is TRBV5-4, the J call TRBJ2-5; 10 bases line up with TRBD2. CDR3 size: 16 residues. CDR1 SGHNT and CDR2 YYREEE come from the germline V gene (reference sequence). The J segment lost 1 base and the V segment lost 0 bases, leaving 3 bases of the junction unmatched. The DNA for the CDR3 is TGTGCCAGCAGCTTGGGGACTAGCGGCCGCCAAGAGACCCAGTACTTC. The encoded protein is CASSLGTSGRQETQYF.

The V and J genes are TRBV28 and TRBJ1-5; no clear D gene. The germline V gene has CDR1 MDHEN and CDR2 SYDVKM. Trimming cost V 6 bases and J 3 bases, with 15 bases left between them. The CDR3 contains 15 residues. The DNA for the CDR3 is TGTGCCAGCAGCCGCGCGCGAGGAGACAATCAGCCCCAGCATTTT. It encodes CASSRARGDNQPQHF.

The CDR3 nucleotides are TGTGCCAGCAGACCCCGACAGGGGGCTCTGATCGGGCAGCCCCAGCATTTT. This codes for CASRPRQGALIGQPQHF. The chain employs TRBV2 and TRBJ1-5, with 10 bases aligning to TRBD1. Germline trimming cut 6 bases from V and 7 bases from J; bases unmatched to any gene: 15. The CDR3 consists of 17 residues. CDR1 and CDR2 from the germline V gene are SNHLY and FYNNEI.

The chain recombines TRBV10-1 with TRBJ2-7, with D perhaps TRBD1 (7 bases). The germline CDR1 and CDR2 sequences are WNHNN and SYGVQD (reference sequence). This CDR3 is 13 amino acids long. V was trimmed by 6 bases and J by 0 bases, leaving 9 bases between them. CDR3 nucleotides: TGCGCCAGCAGCAGGGGGGTCTCCTACGAGCAGTACTTC. Encoded protein: CASSRGVSYEQYF.

This clone appeared a few times. The rearrangement uses TRBV6-1 and TRBJ2-1; a weak D match, TRBD2 (5 bases). Germline V gives CDR1 MNHNS, CDR2 SASEGT. The ends were cut back, 2 bases at V and 15 bases at J, with 11 bases in the middle. CDR3 length: 11 amino acids. As DNA, the CDR3 is TGTGCCAGCAGTGAATACCTAGCCGCGTTCTTC. Amino acid sequence: CASSEYLAAFF.

The chain uses TRBV7-8 and TRBJ1-1, with D unresolved. CDR3 length: 15 residues. V lost 6 bases, J lost 4 bases, and 18 bases lay in between. In germline, CDR1 is SGHVS, CDR2 FQNEAQ. As DNA, the CDR3 is TGTGCCAGCAGGCCCTCCCCCTGGGGATCCACTGAAGCTTTCTTT. The encoded protein is CASRPSPWGSTEAFF.

This chain connects TRBV30 to TRBJ1-2; 9 bases align to TRBD1. The germline CDR1 and CDR2 sequences are GTSNPN and SVGIG (reference sequence). Trimming took 3 bases from V and 3 from J; bases not matched to a gene: 8. The CDR3 consists of 15 residues. The CDR3 protein is CAWRSQQGAYYGYTF. The CDR3 nucleotides are TGTGCCTGGAGGTCTCAACAGGGGGCTTACTATGGCTACACCTTC. Combining the CDR3 with reference TRBV30 and TRBJ1-2 gives the whole variable domain SQTIHQWPATLVQPVGSPLSLECTVEGTSNPNLYWYRQAAGRGLQLLFYSVGIGQISSEVPQNLSASRPQDRQFILSSKKLLLSDSGFYLCAWRSQQGAYYGYTFGSGTRLTVV.

This chain joins TRBV5-1 and TRBJ2-2; tentatively, D is TRBD1 (6 bases). Trimming took off 5 bases at V and 6 bases at J, with 14 bases between the two ends. Germline assignment: CDR1 SGHRS and CDR2 YFSETQ. The CDR3 has 14 amino acids. This CDR3 reads CASSPGTQPGELFF. The CDR3 DNA reads as TGCGCCAGCAGTCCAGGGACACAGCCCGGGGAGCTGTTTTTT. The full variable domain, in which reference TRBV5-1 and TRBJ2-2 provide the parts outside the CDR3, is KAGVTQTPRYLIKTRGQQVTLSCSPISGHRSVSWYQQTPGQGLQFLFEYFSETQRNKGNFPGRFSGRQFSNSRSEMNVSTLELGDSALYLCASSPGTQPGELFFGEGSRLTVL.

This clone was seen only once. V usage is TRBV7-9 and J usage is TRBJ2-7, with D possibly matching TRBD1 (6 bases). Germline loops: CDR1 SEHNR, CDR2 FQNEAQ (reference sequence). Trimming removed 8 bases at V and 2 bases at J, with 10 bases between. The CDR3 is 12 residues long. The CDR3 here is CASGGYTYEQYF. Written as DNA, the CDR3 is TGTGCCAGCGGGGGCTACACCTACGAGCAGTACTTC.

This clone appeared a few times. V is TRBV6-1 and J is TRBJ1-1; D perhaps matches TRBD1 (6 bases). CDR3 size: 14 residues. Trimming pared 7 bases from V and 0 bases from J, leaving 12 bases between. Germline values: CDR1 MNHNS, CDR2 SASEGT. CDR3 in DNA: TGTGCCAGCAAGCAGGGGCCGATGAACACTGAAGCTTTCTTT. Its translation: CASKQGPMNTEAFF.